This TCR beta chain was sequenced for a study of cytomegalovirus exposure and HLA in healthy donors. Study-level results: In an earlier analysis, in some 500 donors, most V segments appeared productive either ~87% or ~30% of the time.

About this clone: The target antigen is unknown.

Donors showed nominal health when sampled, although they likely had unrecorded immune exposures. V lost 0 bases, J lost 3 bases, and 22 bases lay in between. The CDR3 spans 19 residues. Germline loops: CDR1 LGHNA, CDR2 YSLEER. PCR was performed using 60 Vbeta and 13 Jbeta primers. Only in-frame clones appear in the TCRdb table, and some are missing; sequencing was by immunoSEQ multiplex PCR. The sample records roughly 100,000 clones, roughly 77% being singletons. The sequence was obtained from a woman between 18 and 29 years old in good health and CMV-seropositive. This chain joins TRBV4-3 and TRBJ2-3, with D possibly TRBD2 on 5 matching bases. The sample was PBMCs. The CDR3 region has the DNA TGCGCCAGCAGCCAAGATAAGCTTATGAGCGGCGGAGGTACAGATACGCAGTATTTT. This gives the protein CASSQDKLMSGGGTDTQYF.